The clone carrying this T cell receptor (beta chain) appeared many times. A single record per CDR3 protein comes from TCRdb applying MiXCR to the 5' RACE reads. The data contain about 160,000 distinct CDR3 sequences, 6% to 7.5% of them singletons. The data belong to a study of T cells after yellow fever vaccination. V shed 0 bases and J shed 6 bases, with 12 bases lying between them. Germline values: CDR1 DFQATT, CDR2 SNEGSKA (reference sequence). CDR3 length equals 15 residues. This chain joins TRBV20-1 and TRBJ1-6, with D perhaps TRBD1 (5 bases). Sequenced material: CD4+ T cells sorted from PBMCs, taken about 5 days after the first yellow fever vaccination. This TCR derives from a young man who received the YFV17D yellow fever vaccine. CDR3 sequence: CSARDRRQGNSPLHF. CDR3 sequence (DNA): TGCAGTGCTAGAGATCGGAGGCAGGGTAATTCACCCCTCCACTTT.